The 13 T cell receptor beta chains presented below share a single source sample, sequenced in a study of shared clonotypes between healthy human individuals. Naive CD8 cells, CD45RO-negative and positively selected for CCR7, excluded terminally differentiated effector memory CD45RA+ cells. The assay was immunoSEQ multiplex PCR, and TCRdb's table has in-frame clones only and misses some. Here the sample spans about 2.1 million clones, 85% to 95% being singletons. The sample was naive CD8+ T cells from PBMCs. All receptors come from a man aged 18 to 35 in good health. Some clones in this sample may be carry-over from other donors' samples.

The chain is built from TRBV29-1 and TRBJ1-2, with TRBD1 as a possible D gene (6 bases). V was cut by 4 bases and J by 4 bases, with 10 bases left in between. The CDR3 consists of 12 residues. The germline V gene has CDR1 SQVTM and CDR2 ANQGSEA. The CDR3 DNA is TGCAGCGTTGGTGGACAGCTCTATGGCTACACCTTC. The encoded protein is CSVGGQLYGYTF. Full variable domain (missing parts from reference TRBV29-1 and TRBJ1-2): SAVISQKPSRDICQRGTSLTIQCQVDSQVTMMFWYRQQPGQSLTLIATANQGSEATYESGFVIDKFPISRPNLTFSTLTVSNMSPEDSSIYLCSVGGQLYGYTFGSGTRLTVV.

The chain carries TRBV19 and TRBJ2-5, with D unresolved. CDR3 length: 12 amino acids. V gave up 6 bases and J gave up 5 bases, with 10 bases separating them. Looked up from germline, CDR1 is LNHDA and CDR2 is SQIVND (reference sequence). The CDR3 DNA follows: TGTGCCAGTAGCCCCCACCCGGAGACCCAGTACTTC. It translates to CASSPHPETQYF.

The V gene is TRBV4-1, the J gene TRBJ2-1, with 7 bases lining up with TRBD2. Looked up from germline, CDR1 is MGHRA and CDR2 is YSYEKL. This CDR3 has 16 amino acids. V shed 1 base, J shed 4 bases, and the junction held 7 bases outside the gene matches. This CDR3 reads CASSQVPGLNYNEQFF. In nucleotides, the CDR3 is TGCGCCAGCAGCCAAGTGCCGGGACTAAATTACAATGAGCAGTTCTTC.

This chain uses TRBV27 with TRBJ2-3; 11 bases align to TRBD2. The V gene end was trimmed by 5 bases and the J gene end by 2 bases; junction bases not matched to a gene: 12. The CDR3 sequence is 18 residues long. The germline CDR1 and CDR2 sequences are MNHEY and SMNVEV (reference sequence). The CDR3 sequence is CASSTQPRLAGLTDTQYF. Written as DNA, the CDR3 is TGTGCCAGCAGTACACAACCGCGACTAGCGGGACTCACAGATACGCAGTATTTT.

As DNA, the CDR3 is TGTGCCAGCAGCGTATATATAGCGGGAGTCGTCGATGAGCAGTTCTTC. It yields the protein CASSVYIAGVVDEQFF. V and J are TRBV9 and TRBJ2-1, with 9 bases fitting TRBD2. This CDR3 is built from 16 residues. V was clipped by 1 base and J by 8 bases; unmatched bases: 10. Germline V gives CDR1 SGDLS, CDR2 YYNGEE.

V is TRBV5-1 and J is TRBJ2-2, with D perhaps TRBD2 (5 bases). From germline, CDR1 is SGHRS and CDR2 YFSETQ. This CDR3 has 16 residues. Deletions cut 0 bases from V and 5 bases from J, with 14 bases between. The CDR3 region has the DNA TGCGCCAGCAGCTTGGCCGCAGGTGGCGGGACCGGGGAGCTGTTTTTT. It yields the protein CASSLAAGGGTGELFF.

V gene TRBV18 combines with J gene TRBJ2-2, with 10 bases fitting TRBD2. The trim removed 3 bases at V and 3 bases at J, leaving 4 bases unmatched. Germline assignment: CDR1 KGHSH and CDR2 LQKENI. The CDR3 runs to 16 residues. The CDR3 DNA reads as TGTGCCAGCTCACCGAGCGGGAGGGCCGACACCGGGGAGCTGTTTTTT. Translated, it gives CASSPSGRADTGELFF.

This chain's CDR3 is CSVSVDSMNTEAFF. The CDR3 DNA follows: TGCAGCGTTAGCGTCGACAGCATGAACACTGAAGCTTTCTTT. The rearrangement joins TRBV29-1 to TRBJ1-1, with D perhaps TRBD1 (5 bases). The germline V and J ends were trimmed by 5 bases and 0 bases, with 13 bases remaining between them. This CDR3 contains 14 residues. Germline V gene lookup returns CDR1 SQVTM and CDR2 ANQGSEA.

Remarks on this clone: This same CDR3 is encoded by further DNA sequences in the sample. V gene TRBV27 combines with J gene TRBJ1-5; weak D call: TRBD1 (5 bases). The CDR3 has 14 residues. Germline CDR1 reads MNHEY; CDR2 reads SMNVEV (reference sequence). V was cut by 5 bases and J by 4 bases, with 12 bases left in between. The CDR3 here is CASSPGGGNQPQHF. The DNA of the CDR3 is TGTGCCAGCAGTCCCGGCGGGGGGAATCAGCCCCAGCATTTT.

This clone was counted a single time. CDR3 sequence (DNA): TGCGCCAGCAGCCAAGATCTAGGCTACTCTGGAAACACCATATATTTT. Translation: CASSQDLGYSGNTIYF. This sequence joins TRBV4-3 and TRBJ1-3; no clear D. CDR1 is LGHNA, CDR2 YSLEER, per germline. This CDR3 has 16 residues. With 0 bases removed from V and 0 bases from J, the gap between germline ends came to 9 bases.

The chain carries TRBV4-1 and TRBJ2-5, with unresolved D. The germline V gene has CDR1 MGHRA and CDR2 YSYEKL. The V end was cut by 1 base, the J end by 1 base, with 13 bases between. The CDR3 has 16 amino acids. The CDR3: CASSQAQTRTQETQYF. CDR3 nucleotide sequence: TGCGCCAGCAGCCAAGCCCAGACCCGGACCCAAGAGACCCAGTACTTC.

The chain has TRBV7-7 and TRBJ2-7, with 11 bases lining up with TRBD1. The CDR3 loop spans 15 amino acids. Trimming took 1 base from V and 4 from J; bases not matched to a gene: 3. Germline CDR1 SSHAT, CDR2 FNYEAQ (reference sequence). The CDR3 loop is CASSLGTGGRYEQYF. The CDR3 bases are TGTGCCAGCAGCTTAGGGACAGGGGGCAGGTACGAGCAGTACTTC.

This clone was observed once. This chain joins TRBV19 and TRBJ1-1; the D is unclear. Trimming cost V 4 bases and J 4 bases, with 13 bases left between them. The CDR3 totals 14 residues. Germline lookup yields CDR1 LNHDA and CDR2 SQIVND (reference sequence). For the CDR3, the DNA is TGTGCCAGTAGTAGCAGTCCTCTGGGCACTGAAGCTTTCTTT. This codes for CASSSSPLGTEAFF.